The T cell receptor beta chain under discussion was sequenced for a study of cytomegalovirus exposure and HLA in healthy donors. Whole-study context: HLA-typed donors were the source of 83 million or so unique TCRs held in an early data release.

On this clone: Its antigen remains unknown.

Researchers ran the PCR with 60 Vbeta and 13 Jbeta primers. The method was immunoSEQ multiplex PCR; TCRdb's version includes in-frame clones alone and lacks a portion of them. The profile shows about 130,000 clones, around 83% of them singletons. Regarding the study as a whole: No immune exposure information besides CMV serostatus was available. What a later analysis reportedly showed was that an Asian-associated ancestry cluster had fewer N-insertions than the roughly 670-donor mean.

The CDR3 spans 14 residues. Trimming shortened V by 8 bases and J by 1 base, and 15 bases separated the two germline ends. CDR1 and CDR2 from the germline V gene are SEHNR and FQNEAQ (reference sequence). The sequence came from a girl aged 2-9 years in good health and CMV-seronegative. Sequencing was done on a sample of PBMCs. V gene TRBV7-9 combines with J gene TRBJ2-7; a possible D gene is TRBD1 (6 bases). Written as DNA, the CDR3 is TGTGCCAGCGGGCCCCGGGACAAATCCTACGAGCAGTACTTC. It is translated as CASGPRDKSYEQYF.